This T cell receptor (beta chain) derives from a study of cytomegalovirus exposure and HLA in healthy donors. Separate from the approximately 670-subject first cohort was the approximately 120-subject validation cohort, to which the donors belonged. Whole-study results and caveats: Whilst most TCR sequences proved rare, a subset of public TCRs occurred across many donors. Investigators reported approximately 170 TCR beta chains as tied to cytomegalovirus. A few CMV-associated chains were confirmed in vitro to be specific for CMV antigens.

Germline V CDR1 and CDR2: SGDLS, YYNGEE. V was shortened by 0 bases and J by 4 bases, with 13 bases between the two germline ends. There are 15 residues in the CDR3. On this clone itself: The antigen is undetermined.

Some clones are missing from TCRdb's copy, which holds only in-frame ones; the method was immunoSEQ multiplex PCR. This sample has about 170,000 clones; approximately 87% occur once, and the top ten carry roughly 1.5%. The TCR originated in a woman between 25 and 40 years old in good health and CMV-seronegative. Input material: PBMCs. This rearrangement joins TRBV9 to TRBJ1-2; perhaps TRBD1 as D (5 bases). CDR3 protein: CASSVDSDSSYGYTF. CDR3 coding DNA: TGTGCCAGCAGCGTAGATTCTGACAGTTCCTATGGCTACACCTTC.